This T cell receptor (beta chain) emerged from a study of cytomegalovirus exposure and HLA in healthy donors. Findings and caveats of the study: The study designated 150 or so TCR beta chains cytomegalovirus-associated. Earlier results showed most TCR beta V segments being productive about 87% or about 30% of the time.

This PCR relied on a set of 60 Vbeta primers and 13 Jbeta primers. As handled by the study authors: A later analysis counted 70 million to 85 million unique TCR beta chains, 10 million to 12 million shared. Assay: immunoSEQ multiplex PCR; the TCRdb copy retains only in-frame clones and omits some. That table is the source of V, J and clone size, and D and trimming were worked out from the DNA. The table records more than 200,000 clones, around 79% of them present only once. In the case of this clone: Its antigen remains unknown.

The origin of this receptor is a girl aged 2 to 10 in good health and CMV-seronegative. Sequences were obtained from PBMCs.

CDR3 coding DNA: TGTGCCAGCAGCTCCAGACTAGCGGGGTCGGTGTTTGTGGAGACCCAGTACTTC. Translation: CASSSRLAGSVFVETQYF. The genes are TRBV13 and TRBJ2-5; 11 positions match TRBD2. V gave up 4 bases and J gave up 5 bases; unmatched junction bases: 15. The CDR3 extends over 18 amino acids. Germline loops: CDR1 PRHDT, CDR2 FYEKMQ (reference sequence).